This paragraph covers one T cell receptor (beta chain) sequence. These data belong to a study of blood T cell repertoires in COVID-19. Across the whole study: PBMCs, B-cell-depleted T cells, or T cells provided the cDNA or gDNA that made up the material.

Methods used by the authors: Amplifying reference gene primers gave estimates of nucleated cell counts. TCRdb's copy holds only in-frame clones and misses some; the assay was immunoSEQ multiplex PCR. The D gene and trimming were derived from the DNA, and the V and J assignments and clone size from that table. This sample yields some 300,000 clones, of which 90% are seen a single time; about 4.5% belongs to the top ten. Participants, about 18 to 90 years old, spanned under 30 US areas. Membership in each cohort depended on participant-reported clinical history. The receptor's source is a woman under 30 with acute COVID-19. The sample consisted of PBMCs or T cells enriched from blood (not recorded which).

The CDR3 reads CSTGETDTQYF. The CDR3 region has the DNA TGCAGTACGGGGGAGACAGATACGCAGTATTTT. This chain joins TRBV20-1 and TRBJ2-3; maybe TRBD2 (6 bases). V was cut by 8 bases and J by 3 bases, with 9 bases left in between. This CDR3 region has 11 residues. The V gene's germline CDR1 is DFQATT and CDR2 SNEGSKA (reference sequence).